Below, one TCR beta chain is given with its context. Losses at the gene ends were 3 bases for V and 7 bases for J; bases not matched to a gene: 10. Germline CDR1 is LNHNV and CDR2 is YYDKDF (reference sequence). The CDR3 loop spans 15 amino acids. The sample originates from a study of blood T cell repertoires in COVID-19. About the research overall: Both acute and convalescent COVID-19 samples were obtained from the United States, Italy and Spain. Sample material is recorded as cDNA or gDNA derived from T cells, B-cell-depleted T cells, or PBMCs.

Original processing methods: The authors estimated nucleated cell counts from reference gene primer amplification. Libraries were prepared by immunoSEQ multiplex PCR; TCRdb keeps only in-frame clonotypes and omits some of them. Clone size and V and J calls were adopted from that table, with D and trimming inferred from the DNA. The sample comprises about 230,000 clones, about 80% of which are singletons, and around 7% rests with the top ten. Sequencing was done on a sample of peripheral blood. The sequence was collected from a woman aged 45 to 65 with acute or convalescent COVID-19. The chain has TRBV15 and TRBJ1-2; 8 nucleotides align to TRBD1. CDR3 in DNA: TGTGCCACCAGCAGCTCGAGGACAGGGCGGAGTGGCTACACCTTC. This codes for CATSSSRTGRSGYTF.